Given below is one TCR beta chain in context. This specimen belongs to a study of blood T cell repertoires in COVID-19. Study details: Donors in the United States, Italy and Spain gave samples during acute or convalescent COVID-19. The analysed material was cDNA or gDNA that came from T cells, B-cell-depleted T cells, or PBMCs.

Germline CDR1 reads SGHTA; CDR2 reads FQGTGA. The CDR3 has 13 amino acids. V shed 8 bases, J shed 4 bases, and the junction held 3 bases outside the gene matches. Profiled with immunoSEQ multiplex PCR; TCRdb holds only in-frame clones, not every one. The top ten hold 32% of the sample, which has over 60,000 clones, about four fifths seen once. The sequence was collected from a human donor in a cohort sampled during active COVID-19. The chain links TRBV7-3 to TRBJ2-2; 8 nucleotides match TRBD1. The sample comprised peripheral blood. The CDR3 spells CASSGGPTGELFF. CDR3 in DNA: TGTGCCAGCTCAGGGGGCCCCACCGGGGAGCTGTTTTTT.